The next 12 T cell receptor beta chains were all read from a single sample in a study of blood T cell repertoires in COVID-19. Profiled with immunoSEQ multiplex PCR; TCRdb holds only in-frame clones, not every one. This sample has about 67,000 clones, with over 70% found just once. Sequenced input: peripheral blood. The receptors were sampled from a man in his fifties or sixties with active COVID-19.

The chain combines TRBV7-3 with TRBJ2-7, with a tentative D call TRBD1 (6 bases). Looked up from germline, CDR1 is SGHTA and CDR2 is FQGTGA. This CDR3 has 16 amino acids. V dropped 0 bases and J dropped 2 bases, with 14 bases sitting between them. The CDR3 loop reads CASSLTAGTPTYEQYF. The CDR3 DNA reads as TGTGCCAGCAGCTTAACCGCCGGGACACCTACCTACGAGCAGTACTTC.

The V and J genes are TRBV5-4 and TRBJ1-1, with D unresolved. V lost 0 bases and J 2 bases, leaving 11 bases between the germline ends. Germline lookup yields CDR1 SGHNT and CDR2 YYREEE (reference sequence). The CDR3 covers 15 residues. CDR3 region: CASSLDSGLNTEAFF. CDR3 sequence (DNA): TGTGCCAGCAGCTTGGACTCCGGTTTAAACACTGAAGCTTTCTTT.

The chain recombines TRBV7-9 with TRBJ2-7; unclear D gene. V was cut by 1 base and J by 5 bases, with 6 bases left in between. The CDR3 sequence is 12 residues long. CDR1 and CDR2 (germline): SEHNR, FQNEAQ (reference sequence). CDR3 region: CASSLGLNEQYF. Written as DNA, the CDR3 is TGTGCCAGCAGCTTAGGTTTAAACGAGCAGTACTTC.

This clone has only one observation. J is TRBJ1-2 and V is TRBV12-3 or TRBV12-4; TRBD1 might be the D (5 bases). Deletions cut 3 bases from V and 7 bases from J, with 12 bases between. The CDR3 is 13 amino acids. CDR3 residues: CASSLRDSLGYTF. The CDR3, as DNA: TGTGCCAGCAGTTTGCGGGACTCGCTTGGCTACACCTTC.

The rearrangement links TRBV15 to TRBJ1-2; possible D gene TRBD1, 6 bases. Looked up from germline, CDR1 is LNHNV and CDR2 is YYDKDF (reference sequence). CDR3 size: 14 residues. Trimming took off 0 bases at V and 7 bases at J, with 12 bases between the two ends. The CDR3 DNA reads TGTGCCACCAGCAGAGAACAGGGAACGGTTGGCTACACCTTC. It is translated as CATSREQGTVGYTF. The variable domain in full, with the rest retrieved from reference TRBV15 and TRBJ1-2, is DAMVIQNPRYQVTQFGKPVTLSCSQTLNHNVMYWYQQKSSQAPKLLFHYYDKDFNNEADTPDNFQSRRPNTSFCFLDIRSPGLGDTAMYLCATSREQGTVGYTFGSGTRLTVV.

The chain links TRBV4-1 to TRBJ1-1; no clear D gene. V lost 5 bases to trimming and J lost 6 bases, with 7 bases between them. CDR1 MGHRA and CDR2 YSYEKL come from the germline V gene. CDR3 length: 11 residues. The CDR3 here is CASSYMSEAFF. The CDR3 region has the DNA TGCGCCAGCAGCTACATGTCTGAAGCTTTCTTT.

This chain links TRBV9 with TRBJ1-1, with TRBD1 as a possible D gene (5 bases). CDR3 size: 15 residues. The germline V gene encodes CDR1 SGDLS and CDR2 YYNGEE. V was shortened by 4 bases and J by 0 bases, with 13 bases between the two germline ends. The CDR3 spells CASSPMGGMNTEAFF. The DNA for the CDR3 is TGTGCCAGCAGCCCCATGGGGGGAATGAACACTGAAGCTTTCTTT.

This chain joins TRBV5-6 and TRBJ2-1; a weak D match, TRBD1 (6 bases). Per the germline V gene, CDR1 is SGHDT and CDR2 is YYEEEE. The CDR3 extends over 16 amino acids. With 3 bases removed from V and 5 bases from J, the gap between germline ends came to 18 bases. In DNA, the CDR3 is TGTGCCAGCAGCTCCCTCAGGGGCGAGAACAACAATGAGCAGTTCTTC. This sequence encodes CASSSLRGENNNEQFF.

V and J are TRBV24-1 and TRBJ2-2; D uncertain. The V gene lost 4 bases and the J gene lost 5 bases, with 13 bases spanning the gap. The CDR3 sequence is 15 residues long. Germline assignment: CDR1 KGHDR and CDR2 SFDVKD. CDR3 coding DNA: TGTGCCACCAGTGAAGCATCCGTCCGAACCGGGGAGCTGTTTTTT. Residues: CATSEASVRTGELFF.

The rearrangement joins TRBV6-2 or TRBV6-3 to TRBJ2-3; 9 bases fit TRBD2. Unmatched junction bases numbered 5, after V lost 4 bases and J lost 0 bases. This CDR3 is built from 16 residues. CDR1 is MNHEY and CDR2 is SVGEGT in the germline V gene. The CDR3 coding sequence is TGTGCCAGCAGTTTGGCTAGCGGGGCTAGCACAGATACGCAGTATTTT. This codes for CASSLASGASTDTQYF.

This chain joins TRBV6-5 and TRBJ2-2; D unclear. The CDR3 is 13 amino acids. Germline lookup yields CDR1 MNHEY and CDR2 SVGAGI. Trimming stripped 6 bases from V and 0 bases from J, with 5 bases between. Here the CDR3 reads CASRTPNTGELFF. The CDR3 coding sequence is TGTGCCAGCAGGACTCCGAACACCGGGGAGCTGTTTTTT.

J is TRBJ1-1 and V is TRBV29-1; D possibly corresponds to TRBD1 (6 bases). The V and J ends lost 5 bases and 4 bases respectively, with 14 bases between them. The CDR3 length is 13 residues. Germline CDR1 SQVTM, CDR2 ANQGSEA. The CDR3 sequence is CSVRTGFITEAFF. Written as DNA, the CDR3 is TGCAGCGTTAGAACAGGGTTTATCACTGAAGCTTTCTTT.